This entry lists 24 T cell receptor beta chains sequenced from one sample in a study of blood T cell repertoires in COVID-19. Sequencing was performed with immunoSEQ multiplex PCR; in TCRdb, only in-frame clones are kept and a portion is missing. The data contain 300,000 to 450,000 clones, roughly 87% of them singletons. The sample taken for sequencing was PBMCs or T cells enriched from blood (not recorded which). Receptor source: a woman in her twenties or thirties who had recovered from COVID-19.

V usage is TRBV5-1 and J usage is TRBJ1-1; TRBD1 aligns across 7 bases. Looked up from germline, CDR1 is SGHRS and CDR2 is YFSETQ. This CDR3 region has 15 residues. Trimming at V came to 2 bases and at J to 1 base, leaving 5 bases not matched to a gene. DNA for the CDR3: TGCGCCAGCAGCTTCACGACAGGGACGAACACTGAAGCTTTCTTT. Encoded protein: CASSFTTGTNTEAFF.

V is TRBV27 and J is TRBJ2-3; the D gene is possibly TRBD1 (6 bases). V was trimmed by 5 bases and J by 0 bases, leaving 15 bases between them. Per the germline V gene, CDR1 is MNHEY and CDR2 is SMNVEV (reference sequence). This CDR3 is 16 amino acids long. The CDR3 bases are TGTGCCAGCAGTCCCCCTGGGACATCTAGCACAGATACGCAGTATTTT. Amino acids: CASSPPGTSSTDTQYF.

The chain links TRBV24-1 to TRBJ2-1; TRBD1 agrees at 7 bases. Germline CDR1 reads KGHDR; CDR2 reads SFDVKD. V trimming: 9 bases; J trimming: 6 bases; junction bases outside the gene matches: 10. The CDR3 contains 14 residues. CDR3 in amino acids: CATSRTGSANEQFF. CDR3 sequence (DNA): TGTGCCACCTCTCGGACAGGATCCGCCAATGAGCAGTTCTTC.

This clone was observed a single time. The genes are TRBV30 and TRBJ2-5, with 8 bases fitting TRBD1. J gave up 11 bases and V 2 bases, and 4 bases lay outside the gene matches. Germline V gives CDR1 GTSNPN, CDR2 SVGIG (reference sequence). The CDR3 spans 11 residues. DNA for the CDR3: TGTGCCTGGAGTACCAGGACAGGGCAGTACTTC. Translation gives CAWSTRTGQYF. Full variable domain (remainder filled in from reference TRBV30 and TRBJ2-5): SQTIHQWPATLVQPVGSPLSLECTVEGTSNPNLYWYRQAAGRGLQLLFYSVGIGQISSEVPQNLSASRPQDRQFILSSKKLLLSDSGFYLCAWSTRTGQYFGPGTRLLVL.

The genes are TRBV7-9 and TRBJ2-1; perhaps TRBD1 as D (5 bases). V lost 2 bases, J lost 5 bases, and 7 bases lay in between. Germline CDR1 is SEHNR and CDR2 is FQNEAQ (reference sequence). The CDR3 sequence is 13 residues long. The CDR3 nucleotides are TGTGCCAGCAGCTTAAGACAGAACAATGAGCAGTTCTTC. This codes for CASSLRQNNEQFF.

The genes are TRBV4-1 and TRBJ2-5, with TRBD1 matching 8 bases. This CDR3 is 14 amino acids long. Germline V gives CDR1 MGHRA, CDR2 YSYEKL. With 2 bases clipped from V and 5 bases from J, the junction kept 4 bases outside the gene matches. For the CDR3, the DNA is TGCGCCAGCAGCCAACCGCAGGGGGCTGAGACCCAGTACTTC. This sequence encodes CASSQPQGAETQYF.

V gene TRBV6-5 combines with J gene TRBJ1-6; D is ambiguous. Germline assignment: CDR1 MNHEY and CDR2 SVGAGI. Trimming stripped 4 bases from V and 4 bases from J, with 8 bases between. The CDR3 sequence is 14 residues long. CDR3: CASSFAAYNSPLHF. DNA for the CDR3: TGTGCCAGCAGTTTCGCGGCTTATAATTCACCCCTCCACTTT.

In DNA form, the CDR3 reads TGTGCCAGCAGCTCGAACCGGGACAGGGCGAACACCGGGGAGCTGTTTTTT. It specifies CASSSNRDRANTGELFF. This chain links TRBV5-8 with TRBJ2-2; TRBD1 matches at 9 bases. The CDR3 has 17 residues. With 3 bases clipped from V and 0 bases from J, the junction kept 6 bases outside the gene matches. Germline assignment: CDR1 SGHTS and CDR2 YDEGEE. The variable domain in full, completed from reference TRBV5-8 and TRBJ2-2, reads EAGVTQSPTHLIKTRGQQATLRCSPISGHTSVYWYQQALGLGLQFLLWYDEGEERNRGNFPPRFSGRQFPNYSSELNVNALELEDSALYLCASSSNRDRANTGELFFGEGSRLTVL.

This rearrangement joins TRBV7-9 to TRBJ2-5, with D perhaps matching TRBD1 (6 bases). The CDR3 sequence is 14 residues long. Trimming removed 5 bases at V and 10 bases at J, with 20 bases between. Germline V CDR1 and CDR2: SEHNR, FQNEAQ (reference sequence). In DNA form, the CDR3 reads TGTGCCAGCAGCGAGCGAACCGGGACATGGGGCCAGTACTTC. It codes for CASSERTGTWGQYF. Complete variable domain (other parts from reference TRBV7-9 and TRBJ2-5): DTGVSQNPRHKITKRGQNVTFRCDPISEHNRLYWYRQTLGQGPEFLTYFQNEAQLEKSRLLSDRFSAERPKGSFSTLEIQRTEQGDSAMYLCASSERTGTWGQYFGPGTRLLVL.

The CDR3 sequence is CASSYGSGGPNEQFF. CDR3 bases: TGTGCCAGCAGTTACGGCAGCGGGGGGCCCAACGAGCAGTTCTTC. J is TRBJ2-1 and V is TRBV6-2 or TRBV6-3; 9 nucleotides align to TRBD2. The CDR3 extends over 15 amino acids. Germline assignment: CDR1 MNHEY and CDR2 SVGEGT. Trimming at V came to 2 bases and at J to 10 bases, leaving 9 bases not matched to a gene.

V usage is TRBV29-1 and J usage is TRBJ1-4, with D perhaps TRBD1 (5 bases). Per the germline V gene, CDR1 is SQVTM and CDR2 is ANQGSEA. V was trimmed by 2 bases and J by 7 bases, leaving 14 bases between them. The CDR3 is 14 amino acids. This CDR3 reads CSVESDSDAEKLFF. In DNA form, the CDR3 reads TGCAGCGTTGAAAGCGACAGCGACGCTGAAAAACTGTTTTTT.

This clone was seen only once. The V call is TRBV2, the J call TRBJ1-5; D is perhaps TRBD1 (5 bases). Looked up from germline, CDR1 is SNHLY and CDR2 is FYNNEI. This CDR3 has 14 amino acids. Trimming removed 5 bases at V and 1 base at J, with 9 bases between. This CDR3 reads CASSQGLSNQPQHF. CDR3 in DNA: TGTGCCAGCAGTCAGGGCCTGAGCAATCAGCCCCAGCATTTT.

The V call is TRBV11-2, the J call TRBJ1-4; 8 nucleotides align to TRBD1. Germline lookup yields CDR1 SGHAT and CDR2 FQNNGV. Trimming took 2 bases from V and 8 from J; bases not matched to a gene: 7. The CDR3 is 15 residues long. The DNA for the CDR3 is TGTGCCAGCAGCTTAAACCCGGACAGGGAGGAAAAACTGTTTTTT. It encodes CASSLNPDREEKLFF.

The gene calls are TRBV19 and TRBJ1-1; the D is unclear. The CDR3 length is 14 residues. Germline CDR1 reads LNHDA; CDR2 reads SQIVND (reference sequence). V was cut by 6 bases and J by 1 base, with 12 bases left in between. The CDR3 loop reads CASSESHGNTEAFF. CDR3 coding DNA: TGTGCCAGTAGCGAGAGTCATGGGAACACTGAAGCTTTCTTT.

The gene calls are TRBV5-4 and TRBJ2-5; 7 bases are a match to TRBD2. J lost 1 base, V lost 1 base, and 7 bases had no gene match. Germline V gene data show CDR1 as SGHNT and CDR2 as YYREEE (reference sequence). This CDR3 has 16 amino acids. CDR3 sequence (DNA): TGTGCCAGCAGCTTGTCCGCGGCGGGGGTCCAAGAGACCCAGTACTTC. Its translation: CASSLSAAGVQETQYF.

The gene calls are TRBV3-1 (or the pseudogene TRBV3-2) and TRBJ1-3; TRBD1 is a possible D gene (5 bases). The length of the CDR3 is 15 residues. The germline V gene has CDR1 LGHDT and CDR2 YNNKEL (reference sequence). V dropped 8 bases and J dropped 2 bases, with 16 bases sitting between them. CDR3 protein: CASAWGRAAGNTIYF. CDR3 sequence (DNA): TGTGCCAGCGCGTGGGGCCGGGCGGCTGGAAACACCATATATTTT.

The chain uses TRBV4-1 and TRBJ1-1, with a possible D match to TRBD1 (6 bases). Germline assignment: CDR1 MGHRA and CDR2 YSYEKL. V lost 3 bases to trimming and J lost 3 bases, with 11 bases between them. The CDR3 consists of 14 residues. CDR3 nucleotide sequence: TGCGCCAGCAGCCAGGACAGTTTTTACACTGAAGCTTTCTTT. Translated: CASSQDSFYTEAFF.

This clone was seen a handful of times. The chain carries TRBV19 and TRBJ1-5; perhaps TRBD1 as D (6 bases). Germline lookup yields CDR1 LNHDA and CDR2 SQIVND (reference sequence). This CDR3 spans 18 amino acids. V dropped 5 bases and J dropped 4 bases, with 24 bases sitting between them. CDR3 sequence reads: CASSAPSDRSGPNQPQHF. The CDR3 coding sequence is TGTGCCAGTAGTGCCCCTTCCGACAGGAGTGGGCCTAATCAGCCCCAGCATTTT.

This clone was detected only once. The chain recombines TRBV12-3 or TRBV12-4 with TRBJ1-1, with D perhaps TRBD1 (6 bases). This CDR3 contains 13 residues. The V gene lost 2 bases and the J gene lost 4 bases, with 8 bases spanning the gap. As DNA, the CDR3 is TGTGCCAGCAGTTTAAAGACAGGCACTGAAGCTTTCTTT. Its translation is CASSLKTGTEAFF.

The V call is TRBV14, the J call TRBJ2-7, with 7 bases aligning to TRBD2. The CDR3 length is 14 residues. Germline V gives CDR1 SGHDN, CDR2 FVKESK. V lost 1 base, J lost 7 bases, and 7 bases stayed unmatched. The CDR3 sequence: CASSQGGGSWEQYF. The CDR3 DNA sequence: TGTGCCAGCAGCCAAGGGGGAGGGTCTTGGGAGCAGTACTTC.

The CDR3 here is CASNQGGPNYGYTF. CDR3 coding DNA: TGTGCCAGTAACCAGGGAGGGCCTAACTATGGCTACACCTTC. This chain connects TRBV19 to TRBJ1-2; TRBD1 might be the D (5 bases). V was cut by 7 bases and J by 0 bases, with 12 bases left in between. This CDR3 region has 14 residues. Looked up from germline, CDR1 is LNHDA and CDR2 is SQIVND (reference sequence).

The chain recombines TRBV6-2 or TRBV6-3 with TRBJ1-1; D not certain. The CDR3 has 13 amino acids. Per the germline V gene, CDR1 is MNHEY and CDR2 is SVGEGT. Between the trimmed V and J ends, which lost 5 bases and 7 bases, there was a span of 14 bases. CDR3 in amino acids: CASSGRFRGEAFF. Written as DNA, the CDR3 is TGTGCCAGCAGTGGTCGGTTCCGTGGTGAAGCTTTCTTT.

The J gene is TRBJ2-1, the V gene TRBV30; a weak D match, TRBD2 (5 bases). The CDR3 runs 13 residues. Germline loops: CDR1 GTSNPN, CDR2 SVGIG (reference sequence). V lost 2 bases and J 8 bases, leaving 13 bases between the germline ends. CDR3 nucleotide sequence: TGTGCCTGGAGTCTGGACTCGCTCCATGAGCAGTTCTTC. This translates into CAWSLDSLHEQFF. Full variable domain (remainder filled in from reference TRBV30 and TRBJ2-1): SQTIHQWPATLVQPVGSPLSLECTVEGTSNPNLYWYRQAAGRGLQLLFYSVGIGQISSEVPQNLSASRPQDRQFILSSKKLLLSDSGFYLCAWSLDSLHEQFFGPGTRLTVL.

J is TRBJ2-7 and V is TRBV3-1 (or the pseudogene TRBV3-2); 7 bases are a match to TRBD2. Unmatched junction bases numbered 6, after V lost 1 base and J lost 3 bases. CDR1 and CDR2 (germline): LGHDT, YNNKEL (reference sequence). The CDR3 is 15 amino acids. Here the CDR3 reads CASSQGRLADYEQYF. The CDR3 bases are TGTGCCAGCAGCCAAGGGAGACTAGCCGACTACGAGCAGTACTTC.